The 27 T cell receptor beta chains reported below all come from one sample, sequenced in a study of vaccination effects on CD4 cells after COVID-19. No antigen is known for these receptors. ViraFEST used viral peptide pools to expand antigen-specific CD4+ T cells before sequencing. CD4+ T cells were isolated after around 10 days of culture. Neither prior SARS-CoV-2 infection nor positive nucleocapsid antibodies were present in the vaccine recipients. Method: immunoSEQ multiplex PCR; TCRdb's copy keeps in-frame clones and lacks some. The sample holds roughly 50,000 clones, 79% seen once. This sample comprised CD4+ T cells from PBMCs cultured with HCoV-OC43 spike peptides, obtained before COVID-19 vaccination. Noted subset: HCoV-OC43 spike overlapping peptide pool stimulation. The receptors shown here come from a human donor who received a COVID-19 vaccine.

CDR3 bases: TGTGCCACCAGTGATTCCGGGACATCCGGGGAGCTGTTTTTT. Translated: CATSDSGTSGELFF. V is TRBV24-1 and J is TRBJ2-2; possibly TRBD1 for D (6 bases). V lost 2 bases to trimming and J lost 6 bases, with 9 bases between them. The CDR3 length is 14 residues. CDR1 is KGHDR and CDR2 is SFDVKD in the germline V gene.

This rearrangement joins TRBV7-3 to TRBJ1-5; a possible D gene is TRBD1 (5 bases). CDR1 SGHTA and CDR2 FQGTGA come from the germline V gene. This CDR3 comprises 16 residues. The V gene lost 3 bases and the J gene lost 2 bases, with 14 bases spanning the gap. CDR3 DNA: TGTGCCAGCAGCTTTCAGGGATGGAGTGGCAATCAGCCCCAGCATTTT. Translated, it gives CASSFQGWSGNQPQHF.

The V and J genes are TRBV2 and TRBJ2-2, with TRBD2 matching 8 bases. The CDR3 extends over 16 amino acids. V trimming: 6 bases; J trimming: 0 bases; junction bases outside the gene matches: 6. Germline values: CDR1 SNHLY, CDR2 FYNNEI. CDR3 amino acids: CASSGSGGSNTGELFF. The DNA for the CDR3 is TGTGCCAGCAGCGGGAGCGGGGGCTCGAACACCGGGGAGCTGTTTTTT. The full variable domain, completed using reference TRBV2 and TRBJ2-2, is EPEVTQTPSHQVTQMGQEVILRCVPISNHLYFYWYRQILGQKVEFLVSFYNNEISEKSEIFDDQFSVERPDGSNFTLKIRSTKLEDSAMYFCASSGSGGSNTGELFFGEGSRLTVL.

V is TRBV10-3 and J is TRBJ1-2; a possible D gene is TRBD1 (5 bases). CDR3 length: 18 residues. In germline, CDR1 is ENHRY, CDR2 SYGVKD. Trimming removed 0 bases from V and 8 bases from J, with 25 bases in between. CDR3 bases: TGTGCCATCAGTGAGTCGAAGGATTTTTGGGCAGGGAAGAGAGGCTACACCTTC. This translates into CAISESKDFWAGKRGYTF.

The V gene is TRBV3-1 (or the pseudogene TRBV3-2), the J gene TRBJ1-2; possible D gene TRBD1, 5 bases. Trimming left V 0 bases short and J 8 bases short, with 25 bases between. The CDR3 has 18 amino acids. Per the germline V gene, CDR1 is LGHDT and CDR2 is YNNKEL (reference sequence). DNA of the CDR3: TGTGCCAGCAGCCAAGATGTGTGGTCCAGGGACGGGACTAGGGGCTACACCTTC. It specifies CASSQDVWSRDGTRGYTF.

The chain uses TRBV18 and TRBJ1-5; no definite D call. Trimming took off 5 bases at V and 0 bases at J, with 5 bases between the two ends. CDR1 is KGHSH and CDR2 is LQKENI in the germline V gene. The CDR3 has 13 residues. The CDR3 region is CASSLYSNQPQHF. The CDR3 DNA reads TGTGCCAGCTCATTATATAGCAATCAGCCCCAGCATTTT.

The J gene is TRBJ2-3, the V gene TRBV11-3; TRBD2 matches at 7 bases. Germline V gene data show CDR1 as SGHNT and CDR2 as YENEEA. CDR3 length: 16 amino acids. The V gene end was trimmed by 1 base and the J gene end by 0 bases; junction bases not matched to a gene: 4. In DNA, the CDR3 is TGTGCCAGCAGCTTAGGGCTAGCGGAGAGCACAGATACGCAGTATTTT. As protein: CASSLGLAESTDTQYF. The whole variable domain, remainder taken from reference TRBV11-3 and TRBJ2-3, is EAGVVQSPRYKIIEKKQPVAFWCNPISGHNTLYWYLQNLGQGPELLIRYENEEAVDDSQLPKDRFSAERLKGVDSTLKIQPAELGDSAVYLCASSLGLAESTDTQYFGPGTRLTVL.

The chain uses TRBV6-1 and TRBJ1-3; D is unclear. Germline V gene lookup returns CDR1 MNHNS and CDR2 SASEGT. The length of the CDR3 is 15 residues. Trimming removed 1 base from V and 4 bases from J, with 11 bases in between. The CDR3 here is CASSEVGTSGNTIYF. The DNA of the CDR3 is TGTGCCAGCAGTGAAGTTGGAACCTCGGGAAACACCATATATTTT.

The chain has TRBV28 and TRBJ2-3, with 9 nucleotides matching TRBD2. The junction had 9 bases not matched to a gene; V was cut back by 3 bases and J by 5 bases. The CDR3 consists of 16 residues. In germline, CDR1 is MDHEN, CDR2 SYDVKM. The CDR3 loop reads CASSFQTAGGKDTQYF. The CDR3 nucleotides are TGTGCCAGCAGTTTCCAAACAGCGGGGGGTAAAGATACGCAGTATTTT.

The V gene is TRBV3-1 (or the pseudogene TRBV3-2), the J gene TRBJ2-3; D not certain. The V end lost 2 bases, the J end lost 2 bases, and 5 bases lay between the germline ends. CDR1 is LGHDT, CDR2 YNNKEL, per germline (reference sequence). There are 13 residues in the CDR3. This chain's CDR3 is CASSQSHTDTQYF. The CDR3 DNA reads as TGTGCCAGCAGCCAATCCCACACAGATACGCAGTATTTT.

This clone was observed a single time. This chain links TRBV25-1 with TRBJ1-1; TRBD1 matches 9 bases. The germline V gene has CDR1 MGHDK and CDR2 SYGVNS. V lost 3 bases and J lost 3; bases outside the gene matches: 8. CDR3 length: 16 residues. The CDR3 region has the DNA TGTGCCAGCAGTGAGGGGACAGGGAGGTTGGACACTGAAGCTTTCTTT. It codes for CASSEGTGRLDTEAFF.

The J gene is TRBJ2-3, the V gene TRBV24-1; D remains ambiguous. Trimming removed 5 bases from V and 2 bases from J, with 10 bases in between. Germline CDR1 is KGHDR and CDR2 is SFDVKD. CDR3 size: 14 residues. CDR3 in amino acids: CATSAAVSTDTQYF. The CDR3 DNA sequence: TGTGCCACCAGTGCGGCAGTATCCACAGATACGCAGTATTTT.

With respect to this clone: The sample has other DNA sequences that encode this CDR3 too. This chain uses TRBV9 with TRBJ2-2; 7 bases line up with TRBD1. V shed 1 base, J shed 15 bases, and the junction held 12 bases outside the gene matches. The CDR3 extends over 14 amino acids. Germline lookup yields CDR1 SGDLS and CDR2 YYNGEE. This CDR3 reads CASSVSSGGGLLFF. CDR3 in DNA: TGTGCCAGCAGCGTATCATCAGGGGGTGGTTTGTTGTTTTTT.

The chain joins TRBV6-6 to TRBJ2-2; D gene ambiguous. V was pared by 5 bases and J by 5 bases, with 9 bases between. CDR3 length: 13 amino acids. CDR1 MNHNY and CDR2 SVGAGI come from the germline V gene (reference sequence). CDR3 DNA sequence: TGTGCCAGCAGTCCCTTCTATACCGGGGAGCTGTTTTTT. Its protein is CASSPFYTGELFF.

The CDR3 sequence: CSASVGGGLNYGYTF. CDR3 nucleotide sequence: TGCAGTGCTAGTGTCGGTGGGGGGCTGAACTATGGCTACACCTTC. The rearrangement joins TRBV20-1 to TRBJ1-2; D may be TRBD1 (6 bases). Germline-derived CDR1 and CDR2 are DFQATT and SNEGSKA (reference sequence). The germline V and J ends were trimmed by 3 bases and 2 bases, with 16 bases remaining between them. The CDR3 extends over 15 amino acids.

This clone has more than one count but fewer than ten. The chain recombines TRBV30 with TRBJ1-2; the D gene is possibly TRBD1 (5 bases). Per the germline V gene, CDR1 is GTSNPN and CDR2 is SVGIG (reference sequence). This CDR3 comprises 14 residues. The germline V and J ends were trimmed by 1 base and 2 bases, with 11 bases remaining between them. The CDR3 reads CAWSGQLRNYGYTF. As DNA, the CDR3 is TGTGCCTGGAGTGGACAGTTACGGAACTATGGCTACACCTTC.

The V call is TRBV12-3 or TRBV12-4, the J call TRBJ1-2, with 9 bases aligning to TRBD1. Trimming took 6 bases from V and 6 from J; bases not matched to a gene: 5. There are 13 residues in the CDR3. The chain's CDR3 is CASRLTGGDGYTF. The CDR3 nucleotides read TGTGCCAGCAGACTTACAGGGGGCGATGGCTACACCTTC.

This CDR3 is CASTSTGAEPQHF. The CDR3 region has the DNA TGTGCCAGCACCTCAACAGGGGCAGAGCCCCAGCATTTT. The V and J genes are TRBV2 and TRBJ1-5; 7 bases fit TRBD1. The CDR3 loop spans 13 amino acids. CDR1 and CDR2 from the germline V gene are SNHLY and FYNNEI. Trimming took 7 bases from V and 8 from J; bases not matched to a gene: 8.

This clone came up once. This sequence joins TRBV10-1 and TRBJ2-3; 9 bases are a match to TRBD1. CDR1 WNHNN and CDR2 SYGVQD come from the germline V gene (reference sequence). The V and J ends lost 3 bases and 0 bases, in that order; junction bases with no gene match: 7. The CDR3 runs to 17 residues. The CDR3 region is CASSDPGTGTSTDTQYF. The CDR3, as DNA: TGCGCCAGCAGTGACCCTGGGACAGGGACTAGCACAGATACGCAGTATTTT.

The CDR3, as DNA: TGTGCCAGTAGTAGGTTAGGGTTGACCGGGGAGCTGTTTTTT. Protein: CASSRLGLTGELFF. The genes are TRBV19 and TRBJ2-2; no clear D. The germline V gene has CDR1 LNHDA and CDR2 SQIVND (reference sequence). This CDR3 is built from 14 residues. V shed 4 bases and J shed 5 bases, with 11 bases lying between them.

This chain links TRBV7-2 with TRBJ2-5; 10 nucleotides agree with TRBD1. Trimming cost V 3 bases and J 5 bases; bases outside gene matches: 3. CDR3 length equals 14 residues. CDR1 is SGHTA, CDR2 FQGNSA, per germline. The CDR3 sequence: CASSFRDRGETQYF. The DNA for the CDR3 is TGTGCCAGCAGCTTCCGGGACAGGGGTGAGACCCAGTACTTC. The variable domain in full, with the rest retrieved from reference TRBV7-2 and TRBJ2-5, is GAGVSQSPSNKVTEKGKDVELRCDPISGHTALYWYRQSLGQGLEFLIYFQGNSAPDKSGLPSDRFSAERTGGSVSTLTIQRTQQEDSAVYLCASSFRDRGETQYFGPGTRLLVL.

The CDR3 here is CASTPSGGGTDTQYF. As DNA, the CDR3 is TGCGCCAGCACCCCCTCGGGCGGAGGCACAGATACGCAGTATTTT. The chain has TRBV5-1 and TRBJ2-3; no reliable D call. The CDR3 runs to 15 residues. The V gene's germline CDR1 is SGHRS and CDR2 YFSETQ. V was pared by 6 bases and J by 1 base, with 15 bases between. Based on the CDR3 plus reference TRBV5-1 and TRBJ2-3, the full variable domain is KAGVTQTPRYLIKTRGQQVTLSCSPISGHRSVSWYQQTPGQGLQFLFEYFSETQRNKGNFPGRFSGRQFSNSRSEMNVSTLELGDSALYLCASTPSGGGTDTQYFGPGTRLTVL.

The gene calls are TRBV7-3 and TRBJ2-1, with 11 nucleotides matching TRBD2. Germline V gene sequence: CDR1 SGHTA, CDR2 FQGTGA. The CDR3 sequence is 16 residues long. The ends lost 3 bases at V and 7 bases at J; junction bases unmatched: 8. In DNA, the CDR3 is TGTGCCAGCAGCTTGGGCTATAGCGGGGGGGATAATGAGCAGTTCTTC. Amino acid sequence: CASSLGYSGGDNEQFF.

This clone was observed a single time. The gene calls are TRBV19 and TRBJ1-3; 8 positions match TRBD1. Unmatched junction bases numbered 4, after V lost 3 bases and J lost 3 bases. This CDR3 contains 15 residues. The germline gives CDR1 LNHDA, CDR2 SQIVND (reference sequence). CDR3 in amino acids: CASSIDRGVGNTIYF. The CDR3 coding sequence is TGTGCCAGTAGTATCGACAGGGGAGTTGGAAACACCATATATTTT.

This chain links TRBV19 with TRBJ1-2; D is unresolved. The CDR3 length is 14 residues. V shed 2 bases and J shed 4 bases, with 11 bases lying between them. The germline V gene encodes CDR1 LNHDA and CDR2 SQIVND (reference sequence). Written as DNA, the CDR3 is TGTGCCAGTAGTATACAGAAGGTCTCCTATGGCTACACCTTC. Protein product: CASSIQKVSYGYTF.

The chain combines TRBV2 with TRBJ2-6; unclear D gene. The V end was cut by 7 bases, the J end by 0 bases, with 4 bases between. The germline V gene has CDR1 SNHLY and CDR2 FYNNEI. This CDR3 contains 13 residues. The CDR3 loop is CASTNSGANVLTF. The CDR3 DNA reads TGTGCCAGCACCAACTCTGGGGCCAACGTCCTGACTTTC.

This chain connects TRBV6-6 to TRBJ2-2, with D possibly matching TRBD1 (5 bases). CDR1 and CDR2 (germline): MNHNY, SVGAGI (reference sequence). The CDR3 runs 16 residues. Trimming left V 0 bases short and J 0 bases short, with 8 bases between. The CDR3 DNA is TGTGCCAGCAGTTACTCTAGGACAACGAACACCGGGGAGCTGTTTTTT. Translating it yields CASSYSRTTNTGELFF.